This TCR beta chain was profiled in a study of blood T cell repertoires in COVID-19. Study overall: In each case, the material was cDNA or gDNA derived from T cells, B-cell-depleted T cells, or PBMCs.

The CDR3 is 13 residues long. Germline-derived CDR1 and CDR2 are SNHLY and FYNNEI. Trimming cost V 7 bases and J 1 base, with 11 bases left between them. In the source study's methods: Estimated nucleated cell counts came from reference gene primer amplification. Assay: immunoSEQ multiplex PCR; the TCRdb copy retains only in-frame clones and omits some. V and J calls and clone size are given by that table; D and trimming were obtained from the DNA. The sample has roughly 220,000 clones, about 88% seen once. Sequenced input: peripheral blood. The TCR was taken from a man aged 50 to 59 who had recovered from COVID-19. J is TRBJ2-7 and V is TRBV2; D might be TRBD2 (6 bases). DNA of the CDR3: TGTGCCAGCACGGCTAGCGCTTCCTACGAGCAGTACTTC. Protein: CASTASASYEQYF.